This TCR beta chain was obtained from a study of T cell responses to AZD1222 COVID-19 vaccine. TCRdb's copy holds only in-frame clones and misses some; the assay was immunoSEQ multiplex PCR. The table includes 110,000 to 150,000 clones, about 93% detected once. Overall study results and limits: At baseline, just five to seven AZD1222 recipients tested seropositive.

The CDR3 covers 14 residues. Germline CDR1 and CDR2: LNHDA and SQIVND (reference sequence). Trimming removed 3 bases at V and 3 bases at J, with 12 bases between. In this sample, this clone turned up once. What it binds is unknown. The chain employs TRBV19 and TRBJ2-7; D is perhaps TRBD1 (5 bases). The receptor was isolated from an adult in good health. This sample comprised peripheral blood, obtained on day 0 of AZD1222 vaccination. The CDR3 protein is CASSIRERIYEQYF. Written as DNA, the CDR3 is TGTGCCAGTAGTATCAGGGAAAGGATCTACGAGCAGTACTTC.